This TCR beta chain is from a study of human thymus T cells. Germline V CDR1 and CDR2: GTSNPN, SVGIG (reference sequence). CDR3 size: 13 residues. V dropped 2 bases and J dropped 7 bases, with 15 bases sitting between them. Using immunoSEQ multiplex PCR, the repertoire was profiled, and TCRdb retains in-frame clones only, with some absent. The top ten clones hold less than 7% of a sample with some 57,000 clones, approximately 93% of them seen once. Sequenced input: blood. The TCR comes from a boy under two years old with a congenital heart defect but otherwise immunologically healthy. V and J are TRBV30 and TRBJ2-7; D unclear. CDR3 residues: CAWSIRDGGEQYF. In DNA form, the CDR3 reads TGTGCCTGGAGTATAAGAGATGGTGGAGAGCAGTACTTC.